This TCR beta chain was obtained from a study of blood T cell repertoires in COVID-19. Study at large: Sites across the United States, Italy and Spain contributed samples from acute and convalescent COVID-19.

The CDR3 contains 16 residues. V shed 0 bases, J shed 2 bases, and the junction held 1 base outside the gene matches. CDR1 LGHNA and CDR2 YSLEER come from the germline V gene. Methods used by the authors: Nucleated cell counts were estimated from reference gene primer amplification. The protocol was immunoSEQ multiplex PCR, while the TCRdb copy is restricted to in-frame clones and leaves out a portion. V and J calls and clone size follow that table, whereas D and trimming were derived from the DNA. The sample contains tens of thousands of clones, 65% to 85% of which appear only once. This TCR was recovered from a woman in her sixties or seventies with acute or convalescent COVID-19. Sequencing was performed on peripheral blood. The chain employs TRBV4-3 and TRBJ1-1; 12 bases match TRBD1. Here the CDR3 DNA reads TGCGCCAGCAGCCAAGATGGGACAGGGGGCAACACTGAAGCTTTCTTT. Amino acid sequence: CASSQDGTGGNTEAFF.